These T cell receptor beta chains were read from a single sample in a study of cytomegalovirus exposure and HLA in healthy donors. The assay was immunoSEQ multiplex PCR, and TCRdb's table has in-frame clones only and misses some. The sample contains about 150,000 clones, about 74% of which appear only once. Sequenced material: PBMCs. These receptors were taken from a male donor in good health and CMV-seronegative. Each CDR3 is given with its conserved first and last residue. D genes are given only for firm matches. The size field is filled for only some rows; it gives once, few, many or a size class.

V	D	J	size	DNA	CDR3
TRBV27	.	TRBJ2-5	.	TGTGCCAGCAGCAAGACAGGTACCGAGACCCAGTACTTC	CASSKTGTETQYF
TRBV28	TRBD1	TRBJ2-5	.	TGTGCCAGCAGCTCGCGAGGGACAGCCTTAAGGGAGACCCAGTACTTC	CASSSRGTALRETQYF
TRBV4-1	TRBD2	TRBJ2-1	.	TGCGCCAGCAGCCAAGCCCTAGCGGGTCTGAACAATGAGCAGTTCTTC	CASSQALAGLNNEQFF
TRBV5-8	.	TRBJ2-3	.	TGTGCCAGCAGCCAGGGGCGGAAAGGCACAGATACGCAGTATTTT	CASSQGRKGTDTQYF
TRBV30	.	TRBJ1-2	.	TGTGCCTGGACGAAGGGGTCGTTTGGCTATGGCTACACCTTC	CAWTKGSFGYGYTF
TRBV5-1	.	TRBJ1-1	.	TGCGCCAGCAGCCTCTCCCTATATCAGAACACTGAAGCTTTCTTT	CASSLSLYQNTEAFF
TRBV28	TRBD2	TRBJ2-5	once	TGTGCCAGCAGTCCGCCTGCGGGAGTAGAGACCCAGTACTTC	CASSPPAGVETQYF
TRBV5-6	TRBD1	TRBJ2-4	.	TGTGCCAGCAGCCGGGCTGGGACAGTGAAAAACATTCAGTACTTC	CASSRAGTVKNIQYF
TRBV27	TRBD1	TRBJ1-2	.	TGTGCCAGCAGAACCGCCGGGACAGGGGGCGATGGCTACACCTTC	CASRTAGTGGDGYTF
TRBV5-1	.	TRBJ2-1	.	TGCGCCAGCAGCTTGGCCGGGGTCGAGTACAATGAGCAGTTCTTC	CASSLAGVEYNEQFF
TRBV7-3	TRBD1	TRBJ2-2	.	TGTGCCAGCAGCCTGAGGGGACAGTCGACCGCCGGGGAGCTGTTTTTT	CASSLRGQSTAGELFF
TRBV30	.	TRBJ1-1	few	TGTGCCTTTGAAAAAACAGGGAAAACTGAAGCTTTCTTT	CAFEKTGKTEAFF
TRBV7-3	TRBD1	TRBJ1-4	few	TGTGCCAGCAGCCAGACGGGACAGGGTTCACATGAAAAACTGTTTTTT	CASSQTGQGSHEKLFF
TRBV28	.	TRBJ2-7	.	TGTGCCAGCAGTTTAACACAGGGCTCCTACGAGCAGTACTTC	CASSLTQGSYEQYF
TRBV9	.	TRBJ2-4	.	TGTGCCAGCAGCACCTCTAGCGCCAAAAACATTCAGTACTTC	CASSTSSAKNIQYF
TRBV6-1	.	TRBJ1-1	.	TGTGCCAGCAGTGAAAGAGGGGGCACTGAAGCTTTCTTT	CASSERGGTEAFF
TRBV2	.	TRBJ2-7	.	TGTGCCAGCAGCTACCGTCCCTCCTACGAGCAGTACTTC	CASSYRPSYEQYF
TRBV7-8	.	TRBJ1-5	.	TGTGCCAGCAGCGTATCGGGGGGCGTGGATCAGCCCCAGCATTTT	CASSVSGGVDQPQHF
TRBV10-3	TRBD2	TRBJ2-3	.	TGTGCCATCAGTGGGGGCGGGAGTAGCACAGATACGCAGTATTTT	CAISGGGSSTDTQYF
TRBV9	.	TRBJ2-1	.	TGTGCCAGCAGCCCCCTGACAGTCTACAATGAGCAGTTCTTC	CASSPLTVYNEQFF
TRBV11-2	.	TRBJ2-1	.	TGTGCCACCGGAGGGACCTCCTCCTACAATGAGCAGTTCTTC	CATGGTSSYNEQFF
TRBV28	.	TRBJ1-2	.	TGTGCCAGCAGTGTGACGCAGGGGACCTATGGCTACACCTTC	CASSVTQGTYGYTF
TRBV2	.	TRBJ1-3	.	TGTGCCACAGGGTTAAACCCTGGAAACACCATATATTTT	CATGLNPGNTIYF
TRBV6-4	.	TRBJ1-6	.	TGTGCCAGCAGGGCCCAAGGGGCCAGTGGTTCACCCCTCCACTTT	CASRAQGASGSPLHF
TRBV18	TRBD1	TRBJ1-1	.	TGTGCCAGCTCACGGGACAGCTGGAACACTGAAGCTTTCTTT	CASSRDSWNTEAFF
TRBV19	.	TRBJ2-3	.	TGTGCCAGTAGCAGCCCGGGCTCAGGGCCCTTCACAGATACGCAGTATTTT	CASSSPGSGPFTDTQYF
TRBV2	TRBD2	TRBJ2-7	.	TGTGCCAGCAGGGACGGGGGGGCCTTGTACGAGCAGTACTTC	CASRDGGALYEQYF
TRBV29-1	TRBD1	TRBJ1-1	.	TGCAGCGTGCGGACAGGGGAGGGAACTGAAGCTTTCTTT	CSVRTGEGTEAFF
TRBV20-1	.	TRBJ2-1	.	TGCAGTGCTAGGCTAAATGAGCAGTTCTTC	CSARLNEQFF
TRBV19	TRBD1	TRBJ1-1	.	TGTGCCACCCAGGACAGGGGGCGGCAGACTGAAGCTTTCTTT	CATQDRGRQTEAFF
TRBV2	TRBD1	TRBJ2-5	.	TGTGCCAGCAGTGAAGCGGTTTTGCCGGGACAGGGGGAAGAGACCCAGTACTTC	CASSEAVLPGQGEETQYF
TRBV6-4	.	TRBJ2-2	.	TGTGCCAGCACTCTACGACATGGGACCGGGGAGCTGTTTTTT	CASTLRHGTGELFF
TRBV28	TRBD1	TRBJ1-6	.	TGTGCCAGCAATGAGGGGGCTTCCCCCCACTTT	CASNEGASPHF
TRBV7-9	.	TRBJ1-2	.	TGTTCCAGCAGCTCGAGGACAAGCGCTAACTATGGCTACACCTTC	CSSSSRTSANYGYTF
TRBV7-3	.	TRBJ1-6	.	TGTGCCAGCAGCCAGGCCGGGGGTAGTAATTCACCCCTCCACTTT	CASSQAGGSNSPLHF
TRBV5-4	TRBD2	TRBJ2-3	.	TGTGCCAGCAGCCCCGGGGGGACTAGCACAGATACGCAGTATTTT	CASSPGGTSTDTQYF
TRBV2	.	TRBJ2-6	.	TGTGCCAGCAGCAGGTCTAAGGGGGCCAACGTCCTGACTTTC	CASSRSKGANVLTF
TRBV15	.	TRBJ1-5	.	TGTGCCACCAGCAGTTTAACAGTGGGCAATCAGCCCCAGCATTTT	CATSSLTVGNQPQHF
TRBV10-2	TRBD1	TRBJ2-5	.	TGCGCCAGCGGACAGGGACAAGAGACCCAGTACTTC	CASGQGQETQYF
TRBV28	TRBD2	TRBJ2-5	.	TGTGCCAGCAGATCACCAAGCGGGAGTAGCGAGACCCAGTACTTC	CASRSPSGSSETQYF
TRBV28	TRBD1	TRBJ2-7	.	TGTGCCAGCAGGGGGGACAGGGGACCCTCCTACGAGCAGTACTTC	CASRGDRGPSYEQYF
TRBV29-1	TRBD1	TRBJ2-1	.	TGCAGCGTCGCCCCCGGGACAGGGAACAATGAGCAGTTCTTC	CSVAPGTGNNEQFF
TRBV5-4	TRBD1	TRBJ1-4	.	TGTGCCAGCAGCTCCCGGGACAGGGCCGAAAAACTGTTTTTT	CASSSRDRAEKLFF
TRBV28	.	TRBJ2-7	.	TGTGCCAGCAGTCGGGGACCCGGTAGCGGACAAAAATACGAGCAGTACTTC	CASSRGPGSGQKYEQYF
TRBV5-6	TRBD1	TRBJ1-2	few	TGTGCCAGCAGCACGGGGACAGGGATCCATGGCTACACCTTC	CASSTGTGIHGYTF
TRBV2	TRBD1	TRBJ1-1	.	TGTGCCAGCAGCGACCCGGGACAGCCGAACACTGAGGCTTTCTTT	CASSDPGQPNTEAFF